Below are 21 T cell receptor beta chains sequenced from a single sample in a study of cytomegalovirus exposure and HLA in healthy donors. The PCR contained 60 Vbeta and 13 Jbeta primers. TCRdb's table, derived via immunoSEQ multiplex PCR, lists solely in-frame clones and lacks some. The table lists about 150,000 clones, 80% of them singletons. Sequenced material: PBMCs. These receptors all come from a woman aged 40 to 50 in good health and CMV-seropositive.

This chain uses TRBV2 with TRBJ1-1; D gene uncertain. V lost 7 bases and J 5 bases, leaving 14 bases between the germline ends. The CDR3 consists of 13 residues. Germline V gives CDR1 SNHLY, CDR2 FYNNEI. The CDR3 region has the DNA TGTGCCAGCACAGAGGAGGCGAAGACTGAAGCTTTCTTT. Amino acid sequence: CASTEEAKTEAFF.

This clone was counted between two and nine times. The chain uses TRBV30 and TRBJ2-5; possible D gene TRBD2, 6 bases. Germline values: CDR1 GTSNPN, CDR2 SVGIG (reference sequence). The CDR3 has 17 residues. V was pared by 1 base and J by 1 base, with 19 bases between. CDR3 loop: CAWSATRVGRGQETQYF. CDR3 nucleotide sequence: TGTGCCTGGAGTGCGACTAGAGTCGGGAGAGGCCAAGAGACCCAGTACTTC.

The chain uses TRBV15 and TRBJ2-7; the D gene is possibly TRBD1 (6 bases). The CDR3 spans 15 residues. V lost 1 base, J lost 1 base, and 11 bases lay in between. Germline V gene lookup returns CDR1 LNHNV and CDR2 YYDKDF (reference sequence). CDR3 sequence reads: CATSRVGQPSYEQYF. The CDR3 nucleotides read TGTGCCACCAGCAGAGTAGGACAGCCTTCCTACGAGCAGTACTTC.

The chain couples TRBV10-1 to TRBJ2-5, with D perhaps TRBD2 (5 bases). CDR1 WNHNN and CDR2 SYGVQD come from the germline V gene (reference sequence). V shed 5 bases and J shed 1 base, with 14 bases lying between them. The CDR3 length is 15 residues. The CDR3 is CASSLALEGQETQYF. The DNA for the CDR3 is TGCGCCAGCAGTCTCGCCCTAGAGGGCCAAGAGACCCAGTACTTC.

The V and J genes are TRBV5-4 and TRBJ1-1, with a weak D call TRBD1 (5 bases). The CDR3 contains 15 residues. The germline gives CDR1 SGHNT, CDR2 YYREEE (reference sequence). The V end lost 3 bases, the J end lost 0 bases, and 12 bases lay between the germline ends. CDR3 in amino acids: CASSSPRQLNTEAFF. DNA for the CDR3: TGTGCCAGCAGCTCCCCTCGACAGTTGAACACTGAAGCTTTCTTT. The whole variable domain, remainder taken from reference TRBV5-4 and TRBJ1-1, is ETGVTQSPTHLIKTRGQQVTLRCSSQSGHNTVSWYQQALGQGPQFIFQYYREEENGRGNFPPRFSGLQFPNYSSELNVNALELDDSALYLCASSSPRQLNTEAFFGQGTRLTVV.

The V gene is TRBV6-1, the J gene TRBJ2-3; 9 positions match TRBD1. Unmatched junction bases numbered 8, after V lost 4 bases and J lost 6 bases. Per the germline V gene, CDR1 is MNHNS and CDR2 is SASEGT. This CDR3 is 15 amino acids long. CDR3: CASSVRDRVSDTQYF. In DNA form, the CDR3 reads TGTGCCAGCAGTGTCCGGGACAGGGTGTCCGATACGCAGTATTTT.

The V gene is TRBV9, the J gene TRBJ2-1; 9 positions match TRBD1. V lost 0 bases to trimming and J lost 3 bases; unmatched junction nucleotides: 4. CDR1 SGDLS and CDR2 YYNGEE come from the germline V gene. This CDR3 is built from 16 residues. CDR3: CASSVEGTGYYNEQFF. The CDR3 bases are TGTGCCAGCAGCGTAGAAGGGACAGGGTACTACAATGAGCAGTTCTTC.

The chain is built from TRBV4-1 and TRBJ1-1, with D possibly TRBD1 on 5 matching bases. The germline V gene has CDR1 MGHRA and CDR2 YSYEKL. The CDR3 sequence is 15 residues long. The V and J ends lost 4 bases and 4 bases respectively, with 16 bases between them. CDR3 DNA: TGCGCCAGCAGCCCCGTCACAGGCGGGGTCACTGAAGCTTTCTTT. This translates into CASSPVTGGVTEAFF.

The genes are TRBV27 and TRBJ2-5, with TRBD1 as a possible D gene (6 bases). V lost 3 bases and J lost 4, with 12 bases in between. The CDR3 has 14 residues. The V gene's germline CDR1 is MNHEY and CDR2 SMNVEV (reference sequence). CDR3 region: CASSFQGRGETQYF. DNA for the CDR3: TGTGCCAGCAGTTTCCAGGGGCGCGGAGAGACCCAGTACTTC.

The rearrangement links TRBV12-5 to TRBJ2-5; 7 nucleotides line up with TRBD2. This CDR3 is 15 amino acids long. The germline V gene has CDR1 LGHNT and CDR2 FRNRAP. After removal of 7 bases from V and 3 bases from J, the junction contained 11 bases not matched to a gene. The CDR3 spells CASVQKASGKETQYF. CDR3 DNA sequence: TGTGCTAGTGTCCAAAAAGCTAGCGGCAAAGAGACCCAGTACTTC.

The chain is built from TRBV29-1 and TRBJ2-7; 10 nucleotides agree with TRBD1. After removal of 7 bases from V and 3 bases from J, the junction contained 9 bases not matched to a gene. CDR3 size: 14 residues. Germline V lookup: CDR1 SQVTM, CDR2 ANQGSEA. CDR3 sequence reads: CSGGGGQGIYEQYF. CDR3 bases: TGCAGCGGGGGAGGGGGACAGGGGATCTACGAGCAGTACTTC.

V is TRBV6-1 and J is TRBJ2-7; D is possibly TRBD1 (5 bases). This CDR3 spans 14 amino acids. Trimming removed 5 bases from V and 6 bases from J, with 17 bases in between. CDR1 and CDR2 (germline): MNHNS, SASEGT. CDR3 sequence: CASSKDNLASEQYF. DNA of the CDR3: TGTGCCAGCAGTAAGGACAACCTCGCATCCGAGCAGTACTTC.

CDR3 sequence: CASSLASLSNQPQHF. The DNA of the CDR3 is TGTGCCAGCAGCTTAGCCTCCTTAAGCAATCAGCCCCAGCATTTT. The rearrangement joins TRBV7-9 to TRBJ1-5; D is unclear. The CDR3 extends over 15 amino acids. The germline CDR1 and CDR2 sequences are SEHNR and FQNEAQ (reference sequence). The ends were cut back, 0 bases at V and 1 base at J, with 7 bases in the middle.

This chain links TRBV27 with TRBJ2-2; D is perhaps TRBD2 (5 bases). Germline V gene sequence: CDR1 MNHEY, CDR2 SMNVEV (reference sequence). This CDR3 has 15 residues. The germline V and J ends were trimmed by 2 bases and 4 bases, with 11 bases remaining between them. Here the CDR3 reads CASSLVRGFTGELFF. CDR3 DNA sequence: TGTGCCAGCAGTTTAGTTCGGGGTTTCACCGGGGAGCTGTTTTTT.

This clone came up a few times. In DNA form, the CDR3 reads TGTGCCAGCTCACCACCGACAGGGTTTAAGGGAAATACGCAGTATTTT. Its protein is CASSPPTGFKGNTQYF. The rearrangement uses TRBV18 and TRBJ2-3, with TRBD1 identical over 7 bases. The CDR3 sequence is 16 residues long. J gave up 7 bases and V 0 bases, and 10 bases lay outside the gene matches. Germline CDR1 is KGHSH and CDR2 is LQKENI.

This rearrangement joins TRBV5-4 to TRBJ1-6; possibly TRBD1 for D (6 bases). CDR1 is SGHNT, CDR2 YYREEE, per germline (reference sequence). The V end lost 4 bases, the J end lost 6 bases, and 8 bases lay between the germline ends. CDR3 length: 13 residues. The CDR3 DNA sequence: TGTGCCAGCAGCCCGGACAGTAATTCACCCCTCCACTTT. Translation gives CASSPDSNSPLHF.

This clone is judged medium-sized (0.01 to 0.1%). J is TRBJ2-7 and V is TRBV7-9; 10 nucleotides match TRBD1. Germline CDR1 and CDR2: SEHNR and FQNEAQ (reference sequence). This CDR3 is 17 amino acids long. V was clipped by 0 bases and J by 6 bases; unmatched bases: 11. DNA for the CDR3: TGTGCCAGCAGCTTAGCAGCATCGACAGGGGGCGTTGGCGAGCAGTACTTC. Translated, it gives CASSLAASTGGVGEQYF.

The chain employs TRBV5-1 and TRBJ1-1, with 8 bases aligning to TRBD1. The CDR3 totals 14 residues. Per germline, CDR1 SGHRS and CDR2 YFSETQ. The V and J ends lost 4 bases and 5 bases, in that order; junction bases with no gene match: 7. The CDR3: CASSPQGARTEAFF. For the CDR3, the DNA is TGCGCCAGCAGCCCCCAGGGGGCGCGAACTGAAGCTTTCTTT. Using reference TRBV5-1 and TRBJ1-1 for the parts outside the CDR3, the full variable domain is KAGVTQTPRYLIKTRGQQVTLSCSPISGHRSVSWYQQTPGQGLQFLFEYFSETQRNKGNFPGRFSGRQFSNSRSEMNVSTLELGDSALYLCASSPQGARTEAFFGQGTRLTVV.

This sequence joins TRBV19 and TRBJ2-1, with TRBD2 matching over 8 bases. This CDR3 has 14 residues. Looked up from germline, CDR1 is LNHDA and CDR2 is SQIVND (reference sequence). V lost 6 bases, J lost 6 bases, and 7 bases stayed unmatched. The CDR3, as DNA: TGTGCCAGTAGGGGTAGGACTAGCTTCAATGAGCAGTTCTTC. It yields the protein CASRGRTSFNEQFF.

The chain uses TRBV7-7 and TRBJ2-2, with D maybe TRBD2 (6 bases). The CDR3 is 14 amino acids. Germline CDR1 and CDR2: SSHAT and FNYEAQ (reference sequence). The V end lost 5 bases, the J end lost 6 bases, and 13 bases lay between the germline ends. This CDR3 is CASSIGTSPGELFF. The CDR3, as DNA: TGTGCCAGCAGCATCGGGACTTCCCCCGGGGAGCTGTTTTTT. The full variable domain, rest sourced from reference TRBV7-7 and TRBJ2-2, is GAGVSQSPRYKVTKRGQDVTLRCDPISSHATLYWYQQALGQGPEFLTYFNYEAQPDKSGLPSDRFSAERPEGSISTLTIQRTEQRDSAMYRCASSIGTSPGELFFGEGSRLTVL.

The J gene is TRBJ1-2, the V gene TRBV28, with D possibly matching TRBD1 (5 bases). The CDR3 spans 12 residues. Germline V CDR1 and CDR2: MDHEN, SYDVKM. V shed 7 bases and J shed 4 bases, with 10 bases lying between them. CDR3 protein: CASIQGSYGYTF. The CDR3 DNA is TGTGCCAGCATCCAGGGATCCTATGGCTACACCTTC.